The present TCR beta chain was sequenced within a study of blood T cell repertoires in COVID-19. Across the whole study: Both acute and convalescent COVID-19 samples were obtained from the United States, Italy and Spain. PBMCs, B-cell-depleted T cells, or T cells were the source of the cDNA or gDNA that made up the material.

Original processing methods: Amplified reference gene primers provided the basis for estimating nucleated cell counts. Profiled with immunoSEQ multiplex PCR; TCRdb holds only in-frame clones, not every one. V and J calls and clone size follow that table, whereas D and trimming were derived from the DNA. The sample has some 260,000 clones, about 91% seen once. Trimming took 4 bases from V and 5 from J; bases not matched to a gene: 6. Per the germline V gene, CDR1 is MNHEY and CDR2 is SVGAGI. CDR3 length: 14 residues. Sequences were obtained from peripheral blood. The TCR sequence derives from a man at least 80 years old with acute or convalescent COVID-19. V is TRBV6-5 and J is TRBJ1-2, with 8 positions matching TRBD1. The CDR3 region is CASSWDRRRYGYTF. In DNA form, the CDR3 reads TGTGCCAGCAGTTGGGACAGGCGTCGATATGGCTACACCTTC.